This TCR beta chain was obtained from a study of T cell responses to AZD1222 COVID-19 vaccine. Regarding the study as a whole: Receipt of two AZD1222 doses was followed by a rise in Spike-specific TCR breadth and depth.

For this clone: Its matching antigen is unknown.

This table comes from immunoSEQ multiplex PCR, and its TCRdb copy is limited to in-frame clones, with some not included. The data hold under 200,000 clones, with approximately 90% observed a single time. Germline V gene data show CDR1 as MGHRA and CDR2 as YSYEKL. J gave up 1 base and V 7 bases, and 6 bases lay outside the gene matches. The CDR3 has 16 residues. The clonotype originates from an adult who received the MenACWY meningococcal vaccine as a control. The sample here was peripheral blood, taken 28 days after the second dose of the MenACWY control vaccine. The V call is TRBV4-1, the J call TRBJ2-3, with 12 bases aligning to TRBD1. The CDR3 DNA sequence: TGCGCCAGCAAGGCGGGACAGGGGGCACGCACAGATACGCAGTATTTT. It codes for CASKAGQGARTDTQYF.